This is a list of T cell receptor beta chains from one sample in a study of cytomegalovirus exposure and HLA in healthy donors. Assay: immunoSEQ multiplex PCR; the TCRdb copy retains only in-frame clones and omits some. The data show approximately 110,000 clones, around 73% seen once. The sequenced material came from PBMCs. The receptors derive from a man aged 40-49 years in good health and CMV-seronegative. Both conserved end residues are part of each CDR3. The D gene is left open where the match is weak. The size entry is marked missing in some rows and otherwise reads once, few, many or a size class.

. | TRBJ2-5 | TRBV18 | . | CASSPSLETQYF | TGTGCCAGCTCACCTTCGTTAGAGACCCAGTACTTC
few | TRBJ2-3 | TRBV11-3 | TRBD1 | CASSLGGTGGPQDTQYF | TGTGCCAGCAGCTTAGGAGGAACAGGGGGCCCTCAAGATACGCAGTATTTT
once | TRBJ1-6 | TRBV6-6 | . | CASRPGQGPTSPLHF | TGTGCCAGTAGACCGGGACAAGGACCTACTTCACCCCTCCACTTT
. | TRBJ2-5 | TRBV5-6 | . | CASRISPLKGGSGETQYF | TGTGCCAGCAGAATTTCACCCCTCAAGGGGGGGTCCGGAGAGACCCAGTACTTC
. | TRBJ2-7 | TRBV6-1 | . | CASSWSGYEQYF | TGTGCCAGCAGTTGGTCAGGTTACGAGCAGTACTTC
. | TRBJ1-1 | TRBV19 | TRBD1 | CASSIGRTGGMNTEAFF | TGTGCCAGTAGTATAGGACGGACAGGAGGGATGAACACTGAAGCTTTCTTT
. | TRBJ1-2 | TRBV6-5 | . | CASSYGGVSGYTF | TGTGCCAGCAGTTACGGAGGGGTGAGTGGCTACACCTTC
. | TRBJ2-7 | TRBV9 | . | CASGDTTACSASCSF | TGTGCCAGCGGCGATACGACAGCCTGCTCCGCCTCCTGTTCCTTC
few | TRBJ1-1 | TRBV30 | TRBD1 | CACSEYRGGGTEAFF | TGTGCCTGCAGTGAATACAGGGGTGGTGGCACTGAAGCTTTCTTT
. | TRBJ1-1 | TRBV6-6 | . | CASSYYTQNTEAFF | TGTGCCAGCAGTTACTACACCCAGAACACTGAAGCTTTCTTT
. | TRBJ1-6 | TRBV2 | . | CASSDNSHSFNSPLHF | TGTGCCAGCAGTGACAACAGCCATTCCTTTAATTCACCCCTCCACTTT
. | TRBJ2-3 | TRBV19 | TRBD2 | CASSAGTSGQEDTQYF | TGTGCCAGTAGCGCGGGGACTAGCGGGCAAGAGGATACGCAGTATTTT
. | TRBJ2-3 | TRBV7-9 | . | CASSLASEDTQYF | TGTGCCAGCAGCTTGGCTAGCGAAGATACGCAGTATTTT
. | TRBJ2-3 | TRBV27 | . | CASNPRQASTDTQYF | TGTGCCAGCAATCCAAGGCAGGCGAGCACAGATACGCAGTATTTT
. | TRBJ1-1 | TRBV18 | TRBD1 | CASSRNRGLDTEAFF | TGTGCCAGCTCACGGAACAGGGGGCTGGACACTGAAGCTTTCTTT
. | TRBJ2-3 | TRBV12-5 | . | CASGLGYYDTQYF | TGTGCTAGTGGTTTGGGGTACTACGATACGCAGTATTTT
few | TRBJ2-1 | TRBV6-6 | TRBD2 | CASSQLAGSVNEQFF | TGTGCCAGCAGTCAACTAGCGGGGTCGGTCAATGAGCAGTTCTTC
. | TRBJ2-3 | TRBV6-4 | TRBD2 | CASSVDGGGDTQYF | TGTGCCAGCTCAGTCGATGGGGGGGGAGATACGCAGTATTTT
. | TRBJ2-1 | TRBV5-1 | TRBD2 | CASSFLAGAGDEQFF | TGCGCCAGCAGCTTCCTAGCGGGGGCTGGAGATGAGCAGTTCTTC
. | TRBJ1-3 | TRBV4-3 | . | CASSQDRGSSGNTIYF | TGCGCCAGCAGCCAAGATAGGGGGTCGTCGGGAAACACCATATATTTT
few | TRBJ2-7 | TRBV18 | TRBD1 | CASSPGQGFNEQYF | TGTGCCAGCTCACCCGGACAGGGATTCAACGAGCAGTACTTC
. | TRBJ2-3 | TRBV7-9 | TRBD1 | CASSRDRGTDTQYF | TGTGCCAGCAGTCGGGACAGGGGAACAGATACGCAGTATTTT
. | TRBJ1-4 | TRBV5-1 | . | CASSLGHSLNEKLFF | TGCGCCAGCAGCTTGGGTCACTCCCTTAATGAAAAACTGTTTTTT
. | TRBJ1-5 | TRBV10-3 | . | CAISVGENQPQHF | TGTGCCATCAGTGTTGGGGAGAATCAGCCCCAGCATTTT
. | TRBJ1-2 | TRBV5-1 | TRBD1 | CASSLAIGQGGEFYTF | TGCGCCAGCAGCTTGGCAATCGGACAGGGAGGTGAATTCTACACCTTC
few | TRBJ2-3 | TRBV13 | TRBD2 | CASILSASGGAGDTQYF | TGTGCCAGCATCCTAAGCGCTAGCGGGGGGGCAGGAGATACGCAGTATTTT
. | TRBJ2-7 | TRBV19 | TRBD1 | CASSPGTGQRYEQYF | TGTGCCAGTAGTCCTGGGACGGGACAGCGCTACGAGCAGTACTTC
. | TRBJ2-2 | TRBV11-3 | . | CASSSDSEGELFF | TGTGCCAGCAGCTCCGACTCCGAAGGGGAGCTGTTTTTT
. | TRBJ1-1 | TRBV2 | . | CASSLGALNTEAFF | TGTGCCAGCTCTTTGGGGGCTTTGAACACTGAAGCTTTCTTT
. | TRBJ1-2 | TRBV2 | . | CASVYARDNYGYTF | TGTGCCAGCGTATACGCCAGGGATAACTATGGCTACACCTTC
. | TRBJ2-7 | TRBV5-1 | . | CASSLSGMSSYEQYF | TGCGCCAGCAGCTTATCAGGGATGAGCTCCTACGAGCAGTACTTC
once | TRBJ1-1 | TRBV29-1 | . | CSVGSRQSNTEAFF | TGCAGCGTTGGTTCCCGACAGTCGAACACTGAAGCTTTCTTT
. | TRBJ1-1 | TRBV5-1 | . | CASSLRAAGDTEAFF | TGCGCCAGCAGCCTGAGGGCAGCCGGCGATACTGAAGCTTTCTTT
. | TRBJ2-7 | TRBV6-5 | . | CASSPWQTPYEQYF | TGTGCCAGCAGCCCGTGGCAGACTCCCTACGAGCAGTACTTC
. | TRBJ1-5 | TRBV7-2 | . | CASSREGSGDQPQHF | TGTGCCAGCAGCCGGGAGGGGTCAGGGGATCAGCCCCAGCATTTT
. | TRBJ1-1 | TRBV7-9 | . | CASSLERSRGSREAFF | TGTGCCAGCAGCTTAGAGCGGTCCAGGGGATCGCGGGAAGCTTTCTTT
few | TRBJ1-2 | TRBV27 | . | CASSLSGQGYGYTF | TGTGCCAGCAGTTTATCCGGGCAGGGTTATGGCTACACCTTC
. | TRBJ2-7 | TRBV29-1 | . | CSVEERTSGTKNSYEQYF | TGCAGCGTTGAAGAGCGGACCTCCGGGACAAAGAATTCCTACGAGCAGTACTTC
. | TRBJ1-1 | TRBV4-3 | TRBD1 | CASSQDLGQYAFF | TGCGCCAGCAGCCAAGATCTGGGACAGTACGCTTTCTTT
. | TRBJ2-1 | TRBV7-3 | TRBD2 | CASSAHLSGGAGEQFF | TGTGCCAGCAGCGCCCACTTGAGCGGGGGGGCCGGTGAGCAGTTCTTC
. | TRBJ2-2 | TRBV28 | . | CASESGLNTGELFF | TGTGCCAGCGAGTCAGGGCTAAACACCGGGGAGCTGTTTTTT
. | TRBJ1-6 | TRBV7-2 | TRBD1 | CASSSGTGHSPLHF | TGTGCCAGCAGCTCCGGGACAGGCCATTCACCCCTCCACTTT
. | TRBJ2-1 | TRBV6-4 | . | CATSPGGPYNEQFF | TGTGCCACCTCTCCGGGGGGCCCTTACAATGAGCAGTTCTTC
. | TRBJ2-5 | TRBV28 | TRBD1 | CASSPPGGRETQYF | TGTGCCAGCAGTCCTCCAGGGGGACGAGAGACCCAGTACTTC
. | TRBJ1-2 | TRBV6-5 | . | CASSSGFEKAGYTF | TGTGCCAGCAGCTCCGGGTTCGAAAAGGCTGGCTACACCTTC
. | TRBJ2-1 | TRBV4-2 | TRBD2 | CASSQELAGASYNEQFF | TGTGCCAGCAGCCAAGAGCTAGCGGGGGCGTCCTACAATGAGCAGTTCTTC
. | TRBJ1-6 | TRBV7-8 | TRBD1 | CASSLDYSGTGNSPLHF | TGTGCCAGCAGCTTAGATTATTCCGGGACAGGGAATTCACCCCTCCACTTT
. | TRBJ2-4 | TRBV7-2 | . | CASSQVGGGGNIQYF | TGTGCCAGCAGCCAAGTAGGGGGGGGTGGAAACATTCAGTACTTC
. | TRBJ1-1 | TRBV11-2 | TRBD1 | CASSSYRGREAFF | TGTGCCAGCAGCTCCTACAGGGGGCGTGAAGCTTTCTTT
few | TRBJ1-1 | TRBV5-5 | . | CASSLGVTEAFF | TGTGCCAGCAGCTTGGGAGTCACTGAAGCTTTCTTT
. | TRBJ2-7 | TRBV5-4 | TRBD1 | CASSRGQGGTYEQYF | TGTGCCAGCAGCCGCGGACAGGGCGGAACCTACGAGCAGTACTTC
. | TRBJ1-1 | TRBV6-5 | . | CASSRTENTEAFF | TGTGCCAGCAGCCGGACAGAGAACACTGAAGCTTTCTTT
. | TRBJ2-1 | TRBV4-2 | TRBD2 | CASSVGLAGGHYNEQFF | TGTGCCAGCAGCGTGGGACTAGCGGGGGGACATTACAATGAGCAGTTCTTC
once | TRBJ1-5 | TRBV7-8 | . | CASSREGGAEPQHF | TGTGCCAGCAGCCGGGAGGGTGGTGCGGAGCCCCAGCATTTT
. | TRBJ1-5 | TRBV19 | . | CASSMSAGVHNQPQHF | TGTGCCAGTAGTATGTCGGCGGGGGTTCACAATCAGCCCCAGCATTTT